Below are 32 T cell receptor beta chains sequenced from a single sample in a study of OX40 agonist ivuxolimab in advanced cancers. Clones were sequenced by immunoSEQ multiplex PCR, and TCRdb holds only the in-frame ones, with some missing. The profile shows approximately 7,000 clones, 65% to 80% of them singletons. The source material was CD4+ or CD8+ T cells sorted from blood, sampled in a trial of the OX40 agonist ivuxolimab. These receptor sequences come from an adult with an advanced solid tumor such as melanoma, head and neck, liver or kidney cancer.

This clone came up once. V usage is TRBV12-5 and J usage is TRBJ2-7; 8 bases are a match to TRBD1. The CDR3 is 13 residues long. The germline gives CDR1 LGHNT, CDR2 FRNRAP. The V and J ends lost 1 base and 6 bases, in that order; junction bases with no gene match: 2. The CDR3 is CASGLGTGFEQYF. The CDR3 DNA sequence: TGTGCTAGTGGTTTGGGGACAGGGTTCGAGCAGTACTTC.

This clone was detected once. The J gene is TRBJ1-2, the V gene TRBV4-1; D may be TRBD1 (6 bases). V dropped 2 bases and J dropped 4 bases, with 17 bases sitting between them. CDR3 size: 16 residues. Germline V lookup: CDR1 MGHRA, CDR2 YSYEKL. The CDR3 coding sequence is TGCGCCAGCAGCCAACGTGAGGGGGGGGCGGGCTATGGCTACACCTTC. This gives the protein CASSQREGGAGYGYTF.

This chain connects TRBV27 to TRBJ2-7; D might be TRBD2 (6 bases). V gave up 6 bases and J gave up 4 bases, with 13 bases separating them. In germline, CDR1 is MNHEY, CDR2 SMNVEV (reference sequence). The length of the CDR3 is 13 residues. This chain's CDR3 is CASSLGREYEQYF. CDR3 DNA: TGTGCCAGCAGCTTAGGTCGGGAGTACGAGCAGTACTTC.

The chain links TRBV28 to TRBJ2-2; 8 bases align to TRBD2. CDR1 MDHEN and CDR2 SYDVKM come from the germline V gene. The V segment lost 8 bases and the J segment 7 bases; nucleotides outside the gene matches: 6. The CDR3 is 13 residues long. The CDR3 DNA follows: TGTGCCAGCGCCGGGAGGGGGGGCGGGGAGCTGTTTTTT. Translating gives CASAGRGGGELFF.

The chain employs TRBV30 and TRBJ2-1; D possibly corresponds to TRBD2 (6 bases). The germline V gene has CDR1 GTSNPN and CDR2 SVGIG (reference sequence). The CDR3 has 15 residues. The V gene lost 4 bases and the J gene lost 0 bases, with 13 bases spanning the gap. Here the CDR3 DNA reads TGTGCCTGGACCTCGGCGGGGAGCTCCTACAATGAGCAGTTCTTC. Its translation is CAWTSAGSSYNEQFF.

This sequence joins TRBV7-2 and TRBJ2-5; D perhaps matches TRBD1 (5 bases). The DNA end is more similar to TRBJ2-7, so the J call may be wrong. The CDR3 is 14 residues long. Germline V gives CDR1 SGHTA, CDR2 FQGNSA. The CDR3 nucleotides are TGTGCCAGCAGCGACAGTAGCCCCACTGACGAGCAGTACTTC. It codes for CASSDSSPTDEQYF.

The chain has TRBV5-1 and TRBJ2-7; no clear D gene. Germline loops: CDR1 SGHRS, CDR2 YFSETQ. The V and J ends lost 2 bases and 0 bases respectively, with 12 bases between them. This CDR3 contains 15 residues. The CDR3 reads CASSFEPNPSYEQYF. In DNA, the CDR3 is TGCGCCAGCAGCTTTGAGCCGAATCCCTCCTACGAGCAGTACTTC.

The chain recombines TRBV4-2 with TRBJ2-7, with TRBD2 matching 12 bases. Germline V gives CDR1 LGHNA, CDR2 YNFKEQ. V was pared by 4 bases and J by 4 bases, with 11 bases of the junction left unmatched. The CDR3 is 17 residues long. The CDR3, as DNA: TGTGCCAGCAGCCGAGAAGGGGAACTAGCGGGAGGATACGAGCAGTACTTC. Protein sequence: CASSREGELAGGYEQYF.

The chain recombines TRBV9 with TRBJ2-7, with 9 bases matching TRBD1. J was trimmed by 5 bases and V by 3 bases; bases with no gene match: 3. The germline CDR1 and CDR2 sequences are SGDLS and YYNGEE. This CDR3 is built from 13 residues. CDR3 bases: TGTGCCAGCAGCGAGGGACAGGGAAACGAGCAGTACTTC. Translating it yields CASSEGQGNEQYF.

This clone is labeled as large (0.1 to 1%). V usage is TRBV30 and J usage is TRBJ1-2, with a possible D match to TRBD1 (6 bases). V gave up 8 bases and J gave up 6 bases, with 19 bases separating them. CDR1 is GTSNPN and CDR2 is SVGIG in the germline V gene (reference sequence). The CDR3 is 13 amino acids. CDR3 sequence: CAGRDTLRNGYTF. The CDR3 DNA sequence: TGTGCCGGCCGGGACACCTTGCGGAATGGCTACACCTTC. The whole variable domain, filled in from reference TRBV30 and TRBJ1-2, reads SQTIHQWPATLVQPVGSPLSLECTVEGTSNPNLYWYRQAAGRGLQLLFYSVGIGQISSEVPQNLSASRPQDRQFILSSKKLLLSDSGFYLCAGRDTLRNGYTFGSGTRLTVV.

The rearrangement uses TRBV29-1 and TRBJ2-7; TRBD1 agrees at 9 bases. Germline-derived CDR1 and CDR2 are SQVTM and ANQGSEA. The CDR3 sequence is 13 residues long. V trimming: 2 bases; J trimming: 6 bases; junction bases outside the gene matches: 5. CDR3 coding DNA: TGCAGCGTTGAAACGGACAGGGGCTCCGAGCAGTACTTC. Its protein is CSVETDRGSEQYF.

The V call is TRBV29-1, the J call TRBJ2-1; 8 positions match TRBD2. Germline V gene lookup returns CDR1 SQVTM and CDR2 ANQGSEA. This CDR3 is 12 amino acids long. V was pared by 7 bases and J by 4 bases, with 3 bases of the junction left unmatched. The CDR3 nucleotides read TGCAGCGAACGGGAGGGTTACAATGAGCAGTTCTTC. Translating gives CSEREGYNEQFF.

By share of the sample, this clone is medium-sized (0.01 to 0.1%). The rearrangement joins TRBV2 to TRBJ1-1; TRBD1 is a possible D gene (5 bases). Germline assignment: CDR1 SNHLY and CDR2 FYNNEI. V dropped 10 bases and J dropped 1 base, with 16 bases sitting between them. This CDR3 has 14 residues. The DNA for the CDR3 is TGTGCCATCCCGAGGGACTCCCGGAACACTGAAGCTTTCTTT. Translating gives CAIPRDSRNTEAFF.

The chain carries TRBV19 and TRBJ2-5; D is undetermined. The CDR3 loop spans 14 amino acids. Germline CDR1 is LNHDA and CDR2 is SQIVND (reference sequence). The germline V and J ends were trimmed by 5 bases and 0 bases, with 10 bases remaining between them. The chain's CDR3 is CASSPTANQETQYF. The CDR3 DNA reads TGTGCCAGTAGTCCTACAGCGAACCAAGAGACCCAGTACTTC.

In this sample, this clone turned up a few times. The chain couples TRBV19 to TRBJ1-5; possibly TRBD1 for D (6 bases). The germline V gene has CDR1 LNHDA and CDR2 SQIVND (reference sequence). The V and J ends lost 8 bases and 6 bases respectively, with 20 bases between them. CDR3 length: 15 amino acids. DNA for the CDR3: TGTGCCAGTCGGGCCTTACTAGGGGGGGCTCAGCCCCAGCATTTT. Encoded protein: CASRALLGGAQPQHF.

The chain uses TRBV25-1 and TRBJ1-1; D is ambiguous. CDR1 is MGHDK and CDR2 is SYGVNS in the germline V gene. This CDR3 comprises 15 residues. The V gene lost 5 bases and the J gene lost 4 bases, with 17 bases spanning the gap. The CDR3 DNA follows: TGTGCCAGCAGTACGAGGGCATCCTTGGGCACTGAAGCTTTCTTT. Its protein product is CASSTRASLGTEAFF.

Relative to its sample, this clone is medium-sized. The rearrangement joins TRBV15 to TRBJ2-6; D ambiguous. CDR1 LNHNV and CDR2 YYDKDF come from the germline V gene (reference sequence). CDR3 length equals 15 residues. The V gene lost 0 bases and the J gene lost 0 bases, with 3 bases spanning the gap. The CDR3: CATSRENSGANVLTF. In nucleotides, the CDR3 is TGTGCCACCAGCAGAGAAAACTCTGGGGCCAACGTCCTGACTTTC.

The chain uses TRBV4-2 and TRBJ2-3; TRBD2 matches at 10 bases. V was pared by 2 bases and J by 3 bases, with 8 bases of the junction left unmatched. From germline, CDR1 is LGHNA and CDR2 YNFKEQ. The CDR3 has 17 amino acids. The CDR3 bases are TGTGCCAGCAGCCAACCCGCTAGCGGGAGTGTGACAGATACGCAGTATTTT. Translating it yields CASSQPASGSVTDTQYF.

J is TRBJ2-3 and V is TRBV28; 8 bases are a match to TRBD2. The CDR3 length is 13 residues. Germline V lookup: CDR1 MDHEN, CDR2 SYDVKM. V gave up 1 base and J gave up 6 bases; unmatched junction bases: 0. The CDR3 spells CASSLSGGDTQYF. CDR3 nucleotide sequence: TGTGCCAGCAGTTTATCGGGGGGGGATACGCAGTATTTT. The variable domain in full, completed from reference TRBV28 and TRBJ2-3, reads DVKVTQSSRYLVKRTGEKVFLECVQDMDHENMFWYRQDPGLGLRLIYFSYDVKMKEKGDIPEGYSVSREKKERFSLILESASTNQTSMYLCASSLSGGDTQYFGPGTRLTVL.

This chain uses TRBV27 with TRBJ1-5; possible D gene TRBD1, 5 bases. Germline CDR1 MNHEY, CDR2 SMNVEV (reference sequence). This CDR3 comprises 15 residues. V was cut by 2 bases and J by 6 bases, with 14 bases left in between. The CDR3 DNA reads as TGTGCCAGCAGTTTAAGTGGGGGAGTAGGTCAGCCCCAGCATTTT. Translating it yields CASSLSGGVGQPQHF.

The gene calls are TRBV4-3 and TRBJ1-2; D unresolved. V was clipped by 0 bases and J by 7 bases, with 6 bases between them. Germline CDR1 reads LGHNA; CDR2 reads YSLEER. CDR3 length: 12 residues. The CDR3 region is CASSQDLVGYTF. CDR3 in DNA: TGCGCCAGCAGCCAAGATCTCGTTGGCTACACCTTC.

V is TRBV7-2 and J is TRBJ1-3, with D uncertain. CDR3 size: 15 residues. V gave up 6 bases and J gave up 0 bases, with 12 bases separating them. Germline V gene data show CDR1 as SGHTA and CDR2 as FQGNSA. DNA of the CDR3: TGTGCCAGCAGGCCCGGTAAGGGCTCTGGAAACACCATATATTTT. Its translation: CASRPGKGSGNTIYF.

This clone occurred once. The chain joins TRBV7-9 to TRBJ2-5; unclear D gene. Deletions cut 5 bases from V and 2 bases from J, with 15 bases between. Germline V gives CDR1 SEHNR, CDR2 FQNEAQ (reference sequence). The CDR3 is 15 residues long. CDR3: CASSQRAVRQETQYF. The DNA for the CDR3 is TGTGCCAGCAGCCAGCGTGCGGTGCGGCAAGAGACCCAGTACTTC.

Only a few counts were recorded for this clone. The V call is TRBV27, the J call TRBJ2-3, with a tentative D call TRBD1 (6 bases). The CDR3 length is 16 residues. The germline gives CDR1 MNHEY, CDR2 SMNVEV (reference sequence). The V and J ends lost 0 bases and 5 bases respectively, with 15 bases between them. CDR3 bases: TGTGCCAGCAGTTTATCGAGGGGGACGGGGAAAGATACGCAGTATTTT. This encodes CASSLSRGTGKDTQYF.

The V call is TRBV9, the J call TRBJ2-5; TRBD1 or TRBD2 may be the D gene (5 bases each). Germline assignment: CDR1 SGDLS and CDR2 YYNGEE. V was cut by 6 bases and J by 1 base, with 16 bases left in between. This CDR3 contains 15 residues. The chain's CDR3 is CASTLEPGPQETQYF. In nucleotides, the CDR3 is TGTGCCAGCACGTTAGAACCGGGGCCCCAAGAGACCCAGTACTTC.

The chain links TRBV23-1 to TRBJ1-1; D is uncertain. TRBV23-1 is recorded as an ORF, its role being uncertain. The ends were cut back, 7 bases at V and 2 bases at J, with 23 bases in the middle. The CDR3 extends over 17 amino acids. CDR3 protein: CASTSISRLGKNTEAFF. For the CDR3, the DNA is TGCGCCAGCACCTCAATCTCCCGACTCGGGAAAAACACTGAAGCTTTCTTT.

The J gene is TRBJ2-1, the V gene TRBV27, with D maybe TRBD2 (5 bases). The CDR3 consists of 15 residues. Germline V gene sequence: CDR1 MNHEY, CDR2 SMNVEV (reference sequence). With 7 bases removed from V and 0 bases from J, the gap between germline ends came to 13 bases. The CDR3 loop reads CASTARAPSYNEQFF. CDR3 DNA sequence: TGTGCCAGCACCGCGAGGGCCCCCTCCTACAATGAGCAGTTCTTC.

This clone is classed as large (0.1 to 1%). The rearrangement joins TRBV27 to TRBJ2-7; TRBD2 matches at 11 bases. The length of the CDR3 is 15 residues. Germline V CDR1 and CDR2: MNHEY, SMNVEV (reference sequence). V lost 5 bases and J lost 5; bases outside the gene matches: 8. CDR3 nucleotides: TGTGCCAGCAGTCCCGAACTAGCGGGAGTACACGAGCAGTACTTC. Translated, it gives CASSPELAGVHEQYF.

The CDR3 sequence: CASSLGSGQGEVQFF. DNA of the CDR3: TGTGCCAGCAGCTTGGGTAGCGGACAGGGGGAGGTGCAGTTCTTC. The gene calls are TRBV5-6 and TRBJ2-1; 10 nucleotides line up with TRBD1. The CDR3 loop spans 15 amino acids. CDR1 and CDR2 from the germline V gene are SGHDT and YYEEEE. V was clipped by 0 bases and J by 12 bases; unmatched bases: 9.

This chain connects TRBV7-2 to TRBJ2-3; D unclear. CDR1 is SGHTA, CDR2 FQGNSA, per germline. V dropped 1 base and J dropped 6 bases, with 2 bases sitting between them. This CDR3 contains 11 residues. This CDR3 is CASSLVDTQYF. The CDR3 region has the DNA TGTGCCAGCAGCTTAGTGGATACGCAGTATTTT. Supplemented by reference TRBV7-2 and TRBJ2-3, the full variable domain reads GAGVSQSPSNKVTEKGKDVELRCDPISGHTALYWYRQSLGQGLEFLIYFQGNSAPDKSGLPSDRFSAERTGGSVSTLTIQRTQQEDSAVYLCASSLVDTQYFGPGTRLTVL.

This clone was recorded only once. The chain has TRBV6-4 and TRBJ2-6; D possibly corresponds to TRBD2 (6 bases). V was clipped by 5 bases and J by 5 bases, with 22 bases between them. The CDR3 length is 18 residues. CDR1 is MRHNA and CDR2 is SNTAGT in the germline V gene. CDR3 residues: CASSHGTQRQSRANVLTF. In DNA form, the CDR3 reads TGTGCCAGCAGTCACGGGACTCAACGACAAAGTCGGGCCAACGTCCTGACTTTC.

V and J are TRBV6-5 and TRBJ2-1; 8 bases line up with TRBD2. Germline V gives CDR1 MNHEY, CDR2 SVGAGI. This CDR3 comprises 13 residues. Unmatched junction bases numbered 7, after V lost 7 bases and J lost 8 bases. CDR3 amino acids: CASTTGGSDEQFF. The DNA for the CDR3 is TGTGCCAGCACCACGGGGGGGAGCGATGAGCAGTTCTTC.